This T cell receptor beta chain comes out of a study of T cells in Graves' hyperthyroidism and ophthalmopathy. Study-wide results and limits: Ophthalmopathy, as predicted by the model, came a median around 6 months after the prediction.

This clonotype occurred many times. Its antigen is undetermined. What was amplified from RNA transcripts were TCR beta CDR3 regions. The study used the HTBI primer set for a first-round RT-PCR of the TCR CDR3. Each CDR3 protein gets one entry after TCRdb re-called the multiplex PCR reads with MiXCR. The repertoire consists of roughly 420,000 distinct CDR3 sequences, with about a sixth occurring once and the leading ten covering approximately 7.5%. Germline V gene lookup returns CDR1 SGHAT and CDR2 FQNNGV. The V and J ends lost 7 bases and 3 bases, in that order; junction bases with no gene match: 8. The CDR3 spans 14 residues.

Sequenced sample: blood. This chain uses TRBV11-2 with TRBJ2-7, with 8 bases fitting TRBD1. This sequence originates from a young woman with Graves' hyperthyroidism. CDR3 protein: CASTAQGQGYEQYF. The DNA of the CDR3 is TGTGCCAGCACCGCACAAGGACAGGGCTACGAGCAGTACTTC.